These 22 T cell receptor beta chains were all obtained from the same sample, sequenced in a study of shared clonotypes between healthy human individuals. Data came from immunoSEQ multiplex PCR; TCRdb stores just in-frame clones and leaves some out. The repertoire has fewer than 1.4 million clones, around 82% of them found once; the top ten carry around 0.61%. The source material was memory CD4+ T cells from PBMCs. The subset was: CD45RA-negative fraction. The receptors were gathered from a young man in good health. Some clones in this sample may be carry-over from other donors' samples.

CDR3 DNA: TGTGCCAGCAGCCTCGACAGCACAGATACGCAGTATTTT. This codes for CASSLDSTDTQYF. The chain recombines TRBV5-8 with TRBJ2-3; no clear D. From germline, CDR1 is SGHTS and CDR2 YDEGEE. V was shortened by 4 bases and J by 0 bases, with 6 bases between the two germline ends. This CDR3 is built from 13 residues.

This clone has only one observation. The rearrangement joins TRBV28 to TRBJ2-7, with 9 bases aligning to TRBD1. CDR1 MDHEN and CDR2 SYDVKM come from the germline V gene. V trimming: 3 bases; J trimming: 4 bases; junction bases outside the gene matches: 13. The CDR3 covers 17 residues. CDR3 nucleotide sequence: TGTGCCAGCAGTTTGTCCCCACGGACAGGGGCCACGTACGAGCAGTACTTC. It is translated as CASSLSPRTGATYEQYF. Drawing the rest from reference TRBV28 and TRBJ2-7, the complete variable domain is DVKVTQSSRYLVKRTGEKVFLECVQDMDHENMFWYRQDPGLGLRLIYFSYDVKMKEKGDIPEGYSVSREKKERFSLILESASTNQTSMYLCASSLSPRTGATYEQYFGPGTRLTVT.

The V and J genes are TRBV30 and TRBJ2-7, with 10 bases lining up with TRBD1. The CDR3 extends over 14 amino acids. The germline V gene encodes CDR1 GTSNPN and CDR2 SVGIG (reference sequence). The V segment lost 6 bases and the J segment 2 bases; nucleotides outside the gene matches: 7. The CDR3 loop is CACPAGQGTYEQYF. CDR3 DNA: TGTGCCTGCCCCGCGGGACAGGGGACCTACGAGCAGTACTTC.

This clone was observed a few times. The gene calls are TRBV7-2 and TRBJ2-7; 7 nucleotides line up with TRBD1. There are 16 residues in the CDR3. Trimming at V came to 2 bases and at J to 1 base, leaving 8 bases not matched to a gene. Germline V CDR1 and CDR2: SGHTA, FQGNSA. CDR3 in DNA: TGTGCCAGCAGCTTATCTCCGGGACAGACTTCCTACGAGCAGTACTTC. Amino acids: CASSLSPGQTSYEQYF.

The chain has TRBV5-6 and TRBJ2-7, with no clear D. This CDR3 spans 12 amino acids. The V gene's germline CDR1 is SGHDT and CDR2 YYEEEE. Trimming shortened V by 4 bases and J by 1 base, and 6 bases separated the two germline ends. CDR3 DNA sequence: TGTGCCAGCAGCCTATCATCCTACGAGCAGTACTTC. Its protein is CASSLSSYEQYF.

The genes are TRBV19 and TRBJ2-7, with 8 bases fitting TRBD1. CDR1 and CDR2 from the germline V gene are LNHDA and SQIVND (reference sequence). Unmatched junction bases numbered 2, after V lost 4 bases and J lost 3 bases. The CDR3 spans 13 residues. DNA of the CDR3: TGTGCCAGTAGTACAGGGGGCTTCTACGAGCAGTACTTC. It encodes CASSTGGFYEQYF.

The V gene is TRBV7-3, the J gene TRBJ2-2; no clear D. The CDR3 is 13 residues long. From germline, CDR1 is SGHTA and CDR2 FQGTGA. Trimming removed 4 bases from V and 5 bases from J, with 8 bases in between. In DNA form, the CDR3 reads TGTGCCAGCAGCTGGGATCGGACCGGGGAGCTGTTTTTT. Protein sequence: CASSWDRTGELFF.

In this sample, this clone turned up once. This chain joins TRBV4-1 and TRBJ2-4, with 8 bases aligning to TRBD2. This CDR3 has 16 amino acids. Germline CDR1 and CDR2: MGHRA and YSYEKL. J gave up 7 bases and V 0 bases, and 8 bases lay outside the gene matches. CDR3 residues: CASSQDSAGGWNIQYF. In DNA, the CDR3 is TGCGCCAGCAGCCAAGATTCCGCGGGGGGATGGAACATTCAGTACTTC.

Concerning this clone: At the DNA level, this CDR3 is encoded by other sequences in the same sample as well. CDR3 protein: CASSFGTAQETQYF. The CDR3 DNA is TGTGCCAGCAGCTTCGGGACTGCTCAAGAGACCCAGTACTTC. The J gene is TRBJ2-5, the V gene TRBV9, with a tentative D call TRBD2 (6 bases). The CDR3 runs 14 residues. Germline V gene sequence: CDR1 SGDLS, CDR2 YYNGEE. Trimming removed 4 bases from V and 2 bases from J, with 12 bases in between.

V gene TRBV7-2 combines with J gene TRBJ2-5; D may be TRBD2 (5 bases). V dropped 1 base and J dropped 6 bases, with 18 bases sitting between them. This CDR3 is 16 amino acids long. Germline CDR1 reads SGHTA; CDR2 reads FQGNSA. The CDR3 loop is CASSLGVSGAGKTQYF. CDR3 nucleotides: TGTGCCAGCAGCTTAGGAGTCTCGGGCGCCGGGAAGACCCAGTACTTC.

The chain recombines TRBV9 with TRBJ2-5, with TRBD2 matching over 12 bases. The ends lost 0 bases at V and 2 bases at J; junction bases unmatched: 17. Germline V gene sequence: CDR1 SGDLS, CDR2 YYNGEE. This CDR3 contains 21 residues. CDR3 region: CASSVGLKTSGSWGAQETQYF. As DNA, the CDR3 is TGTGCCAGCAGCGTAGGATTAAAGACTAGCGGGAGCTGGGGGGCACAAGAGACCCAGTACTTC.

J is TRBJ2-1 and V is TRBV5-8; 9 nucleotides line up with TRBD1. J was trimmed by 8 bases and V by 1 base; bases with no gene match: 7. Germline V gene sequence: CDR1 SGHTS, CDR2 YDEGEE. The length of the CDR3 is 15 residues. The DNA for the CDR3 is TGTGCCAGCAGCTTGTGGGGACAGGGTGGCGATGAGCAGTTCTTC. Translated: CASSLWGQGGDEQFF.

This chain links TRBV29-1 with TRBJ2-7; 8 bases fit TRBD2. CDR3 length: 14 amino acids. Germline V lookup: CDR1 SQVTM, CDR2 ANQGSEA. V gave up 4 bases and J gave up 5 bases; unmatched junction bases: 10. The CDR3 region is CSVGVGSGSHEQYF. DNA for the CDR3: TGCAGCGTTGGGGTGGGAAGCGGGAGCCACGAGCAGTACTTC.

The V call is TRBV6-1, the J call TRBJ2-5; 7 bases are a match to TRBD1. Germline CDR1 and CDR2: MNHNS and SASEGT. The CDR3 covers 14 residues. Trimming at V came to 6 bases and at J to 2 bases, leaving 6 bases not matched to a gene. CDR3 DNA: TGTGCCAGCAGGAAGACAGGGACGCAAGAGACCCAGTACTTC. Amino acid sequence: CASRKTGTQETQYF.

This clone was detected many times. V is TRBV7-9 and J is TRBJ2-4, with 7 bases lining up with TRBD2. Trimming removed 11 bases from V and 6 bases from J; junction bases left unmatched: 10. Per germline, CDR1 SEHNR and CDR2 FQNEAQ (reference sequence). The CDR3 sequence is 13 residues long. Here the CDR3 reads CAHDRPGGNIQYF. DNA for the CDR3: TGTGCCCATGATCGGCCGGGGGGAAACATTCAGTACTTC.

This clone was detected only once. The genes are TRBV7-2 and TRBJ2-4; a weak D match, TRBD2 (6 bases). Germline CDR1 is SGHTA and CDR2 is FQGNSA. The ends were cut back, 2 bases at V and 9 bases at J, with 11 bases in the middle. This CDR3 is 13 amino acids long. In DNA, the CDR3 is TGTGCCAGCAGCTTATCGAGTAGCGGCATTCAGTACTTC. Translation: CASSLSSSGIQYF. Full variable domain (missing parts from reference TRBV7-2 and TRBJ2-4): GAGVSQSPSNKVTEKGKDVELRCDPISGHTALYWYRQSLGQGLEFLIYFQGNSAPDKSGLPSDRFSAERTGGSVSTLTIQRTQQEDSAVYLCASSLSSSGIQYFGAGTRLSVL.

To note about this clone: Different DNA sequences within this sample yield the same CDR3. The CDR3, as DNA: TGTGCCAGCAGCGGACAGGGAAATCAGCCCCAGCATTTT. Translation gives CASSGQGNQPQHF. This rearrangement joins TRBV2 to TRBJ1-5; 8 positions agree with TRBD1. With V trimmed by 6 bases and J by 4 bases, 2 bases remained unmatched. The V gene's germline CDR1 is SNHLY and CDR2 FYNNEI. This CDR3 region has 13 residues.

J is TRBJ1-4 and V is TRBV7-2, with 7 bases lining up with TRBD1. Germline V gene sequence: CDR1 SGHTA, CDR2 FQGNSA. The CDR3 runs to 15 residues. The J segment lost 4 bases and the V segment lost 6 bases, leaving 8 bases of the junction unmatched. CDR3 loop: CASRERGGLNEKLFF. The CDR3 nucleotides are TGTGCCAGCAGGGAGAGAGGGGGCCTTAATGAAAAACTGTTTTTT. The whole variable domain, remainder taken from reference TRBV7-2 and TRBJ1-4, is GAGVSQSPSNKVTEKGKDVELRCDPISGHTALYWYRQSLGQGLEFLIYFQGNSAPDKSGLPSDRFSAERTGGSVSTLTIQRTQQEDSAVYLCASRERGGLNEKLFFGSGTQLSVL.

V usage is TRBV27 and J usage is TRBJ2-1; the D is unclear. The germline gives CDR1 MNHEY, CDR2 SMNVEV (reference sequence). Trimming left V 3 bases short and J 2 bases short, with 11 bases between. The CDR3 contains 15 residues. This chain's CDR3 is CASSLRRGAYNEQFF. The CDR3 nucleotides are TGTGCCAGCAGTTTGAGGAGAGGAGCCTACAATGAGCAGTTCTTC.

This CDR3 reads CASSQGWEFGNTIYF. DNA of the CDR3: TGTGCCAGCAGCCAAGGGTGGGAATTTGGAAACACCATATATTTT. The rearrangement joins TRBV4-2 to TRBJ1-3; no reliable D call. The CDR3 runs to 15 residues. V shed 1 base and J shed 3 bases, with 10 bases lying between them. The germline gives CDR1 LGHNA, CDR2 YNFKEQ.

V and J are TRBV28 and TRBJ1-1; perhaps TRBD1 as D (5 bases). Germline V lookup: CDR1 MDHEN, CDR2 SYDVKM. V was cut by 8 bases and J by 1 base, with 20 bases left in between. The CDR3 totals 16 residues. CDR3 in DNA: TGTGCCAGCTTCTTTCGTGTCCTTGGGGGGAACACTGAAGCTTTCTTT. This gives the protein CASFFRVLGGNTEAFF. The entire variable domain, with the rest obtained from reference TRBV28 and TRBJ1-1, is as follows: DVKVTQSSRYLVKRTGEKVFLECVQDMDHENMFWYRQDPGLGLRLIYFSYDVKMKEKGDIPEGYSVSREKKERFSLILESASTNQTSMYLCASFFRVLGGNTEAFFGQGTRLTVV.

This clone came up many times. This chain connects TRBV14 to TRBJ1-2, with unresolved D. The CDR3 consists of 14 residues. V was cut by 5 bases and J by 0 bases, with 10 bases left in between. Germline V gene data show CDR1 as SGHDN and CDR2 as FVKESK. CDR3 in DNA: TGTGCCAGCAGCTCCCAGGTTGCTAACTATGGCTACACCTTC. This sequence encodes CASSSQVANYGYTF.